Listed below are T cell receptor beta chains from one sample, sequenced in a study of blood T cell repertoires in COVID-19. Profiled with immunoSEQ multiplex PCR; TCRdb holds only in-frame clones, not every one. The table records over 65,000 clones, around 88% of them present only once. Sequencing input: peripheral blood. The receptors stem from a man at least 80 years old with COVID-19, enrolled during active disease. The CDR3 runs from the conserved cysteine through the conserved F or W. The order of the fields is V gene, clone size, J gene, D gene, CDR3 protein, CDR3 DNA. The D gene is left open where the match is weak. The size of a clone is reported for some rows only, either as once, few or many, or as a class for expanded clones.

v_call: TRBV29-1; clone_size: NA; j_call: TRBJ1-1; d_call: TRBD1; cdr3_aa: CSVKGQGLDEAFF; cdr3_nt: TGCAGCGTTAAGGGACAGGGACTTGATGAAGCTTTCTTT
v_call: TRBV6-2/TRBV6-3; clone_size: NA; j_call: TRBJ1-1; d_call: NA; cdr3_aa: CASSYPPQEAFF; cdr3_nt: TGTGCCAGCAGTTACCCCCCTCAGGAAGCTTTCTTT
v_call: TRBV4-3; clone_size: NA; j_call: TRBJ1-2; d_call: NA; cdr3_aa: CASSQERRGRWGGYTF; cdr3_nt: TGCGCCAGCAGCCAAGAAAGGCGGGGCCGCTGGGGTGGCTACACCTTC
v_call: TRBV14; clone_size: NA; j_call: TRBJ1-6; d_call: NA; cdr3_aa: CASSLWVADSPLHF; cdr3_nt: TGTGCCAGCAGCCTCTGGGTAGCGGACTCACCCCTCCACTTT
v_call: TRBV19; clone_size: NA; j_call: TRBJ2-2; d_call: TRBD2; cdr3_aa: CASSTLGRTGTGELFF; cdr3_nt: TGTGCCAGTAGTACCCTCGGGAGGACGGGCACCGGGGAGCTGTTTTTT
v_call: TRBV7-9; clone_size: NA; j_call: TRBJ2-7; d_call: TRBD1; cdr3_aa: CASSNPGTGLYEQYF; cdr3_nt: TGTGCCAGCAGCAACCCCGGGACAGGGCTCTACGAGCAGTACTTC
v_call: TRBV2; clone_size: NA; j_call: TRBJ2-7; d_call: TRBD1; cdr3_aa: CASDRTGDVEQYF; cdr3_nt: TGTGCCAGCGACCGGACAGGGGACGTCGAGCAGTACTTC
v_call: TRBV6-1; clone_size: NA; j_call: TRBJ1-3; d_call: NA; cdr3_aa: CASSEDWGVGNTIYF; cdr3_nt: TGTGCCAGCAGTGAGGATTGGGGGGTTGGAAACACCATATATTTT
v_call: TRBV5-1; clone_size: NA; j_call: TRBJ1-1; d_call: NA; cdr3_aa: CASSFLPGRNTEAFF; cdr3_nt: TGCGCCAGCAGCTTCTTACCTGGGAGGAACACTGAAGCTTTCTTT
v_call: TRBV24-1; clone_size: few; j_call: TRBJ2-1; d_call: TRBD1; cdr3_aa: CATSDPGQDNEQFF; cdr3_nt: TGTGCCACCAGTGATCCTGGACAGGACAATGAGCAGTTCTTC
v_call: TRBV28; clone_size: NA; j_call: TRBJ2-7; d_call: TRBD2; cdr3_aa: CASSYTGTRAGEQYF; cdr3_nt: TGTGCCAGCAGTTATACCGGGACTAGGGCCGGCGAGCAGTACTTC
v_call: TRBV27; clone_size: few; j_call: TRBJ1-4; d_call: NA; cdr3_aa: CASSSAEKLFF; cdr3_nt: TGTGCCAGCAGTTCTGCGGAAAAACTGTTTTTT
v_call: TRBV27; clone_size: NA; j_call: TRBJ2-1; d_call: TRBD2; cdr3_aa: CASNGGLAGAFSYNEQFF; cdr3_nt: TGTGCCAGCAATGGGGGACTAGCGGGGGCCTTCTCCTACAATGAGCAGTTCTTC
v_call: TRBV5-5; clone_size: few; j_call: TRBJ2-7; d_call: NA; cdr3_aa: CASSLSGTLSYEQYF; cdr3_nt: TGTGCCAGCAGCCTTTCCGGGACACTCTCCTACGAGCAGTACTTC
v_call: TRBV29-1; clone_size: NA; j_call: TRBJ1-1; d_call: NA; cdr3_aa: CSVEVQMNTEAFF; cdr3_nt: TGCAGCGTTGAAGTCCAAATGAACACTGAAGCTTTCTTT
v_call: TRBV20-1; clone_size: NA; j_call: TRBJ2-3; d_call: NA; cdr3_aa: CSASQRGPRTDTQYF; cdr3_nt: TGCAGTGCTAGTCAGAGAGGCCCCCGAACAGATACGCAGTATTTT
v_call: TRBV14; clone_size: NA; j_call: TRBJ1-2; d_call: NA; cdr3_aa: CASSVGRGLYGYTF; cdr3_nt: TGTGCCAGCAGTGTAGGGCGGGGTCTCTATGGCTACACCTTC
v_call: TRBV11-3; clone_size: NA; j_call: TRBJ2-3; d_call: NA; cdr3_aa: CASSLQTINTQYF; cdr3_nt: TGTGCCAGCAGCTTACAGACAATCAATACGCAGTATTTT
v_call: TRBV28; clone_size: NA; j_call: TRBJ1-5; d_call: TRBD1; cdr3_aa: CASILTGVGNQPQHF; cdr3_nt: TGTGCCAGCATCCTCACAGGGGTCGGAAATCAGCCCCAGCATTTT